What follows are 13 T cell receptor beta chains derived from one specimen sequenced in a study of cytomegalovirus exposure and HLA in healthy donors. The PCR employed 60 Vbeta primers together with 13 Jbeta primers. Data came from immunoSEQ multiplex PCR; TCRdb stores just in-frame clones and leaves some out. The sample lists 100,000 to 150,000 clones, 60% to 85% occurring once. The specimen sequenced was PBMCs. These receptor sequences come from a man aged 50 to 59 in good health and CMV-seronegative.

V and J are TRBV28 and TRBJ2-2, with D perhaps TRBD1 (5 bases). Germline-derived CDR1 and CDR2 are MDHEN and SYDVKM. V was shortened by 7 bases and J by 1 base, with 10 bases between the two germline ends. This CDR3 spans 14 amino acids. The CDR3 DNA sequence: TGTGCCAGCATCGTGGGGCGGAACACCGGGGAGCTGTTTTTT. Encoded protein: CASIVGRNTGELFF. The variable domain in full, with the rest retrieved from reference TRBV28 and TRBJ2-2, is DVKVTQSSRYLVKRTGEKVFLECVQDMDHENMFWYRQDPGLGLRLIYFSYDVKMKEKGDIPEGYSVSREKKERFSLILESASTNQTSMYLCASIVGRNTGELFFGEGSRLTVL.

This clone was counted between two and nine times. V gene TRBV18 combines with J gene TRBJ1-5; 7 bases align to TRBD1. With 2 bases clipped from V and 9 bases from J, the junction kept 7 bases outside the gene matches. Germline lookup yields CDR1 KGHSH and CDR2 LQKENI. The CDR3 totals 14 residues. In DNA, the CDR3 is TGTGCCAGCTCACCAACAGCAGGGGGTCGGCCCCAGCATTTT. The encoded protein is CASSPTAGGRPQHF.

This clone has just a few counts. The rearrangement joins TRBV7-3 to TRBJ1-1; no clear D gene. The CDR3 is made up of 13 amino acids. V shed 6 bases and J shed 1 base, with 9 bases lying between them. The V gene's germline CDR1 is SGHTA and CDR2 FQGTGA. The CDR3 loop is CASSSQPNTEAFF. The CDR3 bases are TGTGCCAGCAGTTCACAACCGAACACTGAAGCTTTCTTT.

The rearrangement joins TRBV29-1 to TRBJ1-2; 9 bases match TRBD1. V dropped 7 bases and J dropped 7; count of bases not matched to a gene: 10. This CDR3 has 13 residues. Germline V CDR1 and CDR2: SQVTM, ANQGSEA. CDR3 in amino acids: CSAVGQGTGGYTF. The CDR3 DNA reads TGCAGCGCCGTAGGACAGGGGACGGGTGGCTACACCTTC.

The chain employs TRBV30 and TRBJ1-1; D not certain. Germline V gives CDR1 GTSNPN, CDR2 SVGIG (reference sequence). The CDR3 extends over 13 amino acids. V was trimmed by 3 bases and J by 2 bases, leaving 10 bases between them. CDR3 in amino acids: CAWRLERNTEAFF. In DNA, the CDR3 is TGTGCCTGGAGACTCGAAAGAAACACTGAAGCTTTCTTT.

This sequence joins TRBV6-1 and TRBJ2-2, with 11 bases fitting TRBD1. With 9 bases clipped from V and 7 bases from J, the junction kept 7 bases outside the gene matches. Per the germline V gene, CDR1 is MNHNS and CDR2 is SASEGT. This CDR3 has 14 residues. CDR3 sequence: CARDRGLAVGELFF. For the CDR3, the DNA is TGTGCCAGGGACAGGGGGCTTGCGGTCGGGGAGCTGTTTTTT.

The genes are TRBV9 and TRBJ1-4, with D maybe TRBD1 (5 bases). V gave up 3 bases and J gave up 7 bases, with 19 bases separating them. This CDR3 contains 16 residues. Germline CDR1 SGDLS, CDR2 YYNGEE. This CDR3 reads CASSAHAGRAGEKLFF. CDR3 DNA sequence: TGTGCCAGCAGCGCCCACGCGGGGCGAGCCGGTGAAAAACTGTTTTTT.

In this sample, this clone turned up once. The chain recombines TRBV19 with TRBJ1-1; D is unresolved. CDR3 length equals 17 residues. Looked up from germline, CDR1 is LNHDA and CDR2 is SQIVND (reference sequence). The V and J ends lost 4 bases and 6 bases respectively, with 24 bases between them. This CDR3 is CASSSFSGKIKGPEAFF. In DNA, the CDR3 is TGTGCCAGTAGTAGTTTTTCGGGGAAGATTAAGGGCCCTGAAGCTTTCTTT. Variable domain in full (rest from reference TRBV19 and TRBJ1-1): DGGITQSPKYLFRKEGQNVTLSCEQNLNHDAMYWYRQDPGQGLRLIYYSQIVNDFQKGDIAEGYSVSREKKESFPLTVTSAQKNPTAFYLCASSSFSGKIKGPEAFFGQGTRLTVV.

V and J are TRBV7-3 and TRBJ2-3; no firm D call. This CDR3 region has 14 residues. Germline loops: CDR1 SGHTA, CDR2 FQGTGA. The V gene lost 5 bases and the J gene lost 6 bases, with 15 bases spanning the gap. CDR3 in DNA: TGTGCCAGCAGCCGAAGTCACGACGGGGATACGCAGTATTTT. As protein: CASSRSHDGDTQYF.

About this clone: Other DNA sequences from this sample encode an identical CDR3 as well. V and J are TRBV5-4 and TRBJ1-2; D is uncertain. V shed 2 bases and J shed 1 base, with 12 bases lying between them. CDR3 size: 15 residues. In germline, CDR1 is SGHNT, CDR2 YYREEE (reference sequence). The CDR3 coding sequence is TGTGCCAGCAGCTTAGACGGCGGAATTAACTATGGCTACACCTTC. It translates to CASSLDGGINYGYTF.

The J gene is TRBJ2-2, the V gene TRBV7-3, with TRBD1 identical over 8 bases. Germline CDR1 and CDR2: SGHTA and FQGTGA. V lost 7 bases and J lost 4; bases outside the gene matches: 5. This CDR3 region has 14 residues. The CDR3 DNA reads as TGTGCCAGCACCCGACAGGGGACCACCGGGGAGCTGTTTTTT. It encodes CASTRQGTTGELFF.

V and J are TRBV6-1 and TRBJ1-1; D might be TRBD1 (5 bases). CDR1 is MNHNS and CDR2 is SASEGT in the germline V gene. V lost 2 bases, J lost 4 bases, and 11 bases lay in between. This CDR3 region has 14 residues. The chain's CDR3 is CASSEWLGGTEAFF. CDR3 DNA: TGTGCCAGCAGTGAATGGCTGGGGGGCACTGAAGCTTTCTTT.

There are a few counts of this clone. The identical CDR3 is also encoded by other nucleotide sequences in the sample. The rearrangement uses TRBV5-1 and TRBJ2-1, with D possibly being TRBD1 (6 bases). Germline V CDR1 and CDR2: SGHRS, YFSETQ. Trimming removed 0 bases from V and 4 bases from J, with 14 bases in between. The CDR3 totals 16 residues. The CDR3 DNA reads as TGCGCCAGCAGCTTGGGTGGGGGCGATGGTTACAATGAGCAGTTCTTC. Its translation is CASSLGGGDGYNEQFF.